This is a list of T cell receptor beta chains from one sample in a study of blood T cell repertoires in COVID-19. Using immunoSEQ multiplex PCR, the repertoire was profiled, and TCRdb retains in-frame clones only, with some absent. Of around 23,000 clones in the sample, roughly 90% are singletons; the top ten hold over 15%. Sequenced: peripheral blood. The receptors here all came from a human donor in a cohort sampled during active COVID-19. Each CDR3 is given with its conserved first and last residue. Fields, in order: J gene, D gene, V gene, clone size, CDR3 DNA, CDR3 protein. A D gene is named only where the DNA matches it firmly. Clone size is stated in some rows and not others, as once, few, many or a class when expanded.

>TRBJ2-3|-|TRBV18|-
TGTGCCAGCTCACCAGTATTAGCGGCGAGCACAGATACGCAGTATTTT
CASSPVLAASTDTQYF
>TRBJ1-3|-|TRBV15|-
TGTGCCACCAGCAGGATGGGCGCCAGCTCTGGAAACACCATATATTTT
CATSRMGASSGNTIYF
>TRBJ2-5|TRBD1|TRBV11-3|-
TGTGCCAGCAGCTCCGGGACAGACCAAGAGACCCAGTACTTC
CASSSGTDQETQYF
>TRBJ2-4|-|TRBV5-4|-
TGTGCCAGCAGCAGTAAGGACACGTTCTTTCAGTACTTC
CASSSKDTFFQYF
>TRBJ2-3|TRBD2|TRBV6-4|few
TGTGCCAGCAGTGACTCGAGCGGGGGGGCAGATACGCAGTATTTT
CASSDSSGGADTQYF
>TRBJ2-7|TRBD2|TRBV12-5|few
TGTGCTAGTGGTTTGGCCCGACTAGCGGGGGCCGCAGACTACGAGCAGTACTTC
CASGLARLAGAADYEQYF
>TRBJ1-6|-|TRBV18|-
TGTGCCAGCTCACCGACTGATTATAATTCACCCCTCCACTTT
CASSPTDYNSPLHF
>TRBJ1-5|-|TRBV5-4|-
TGTGCCAGCAGCAACCAGGGTGGTCAGCCCCAGCATTTT
CASSNQGGQPQHF
>TRBJ1-3|-|TRBV9|-
TGTGCCAGCAGCGTAGAACTCAGGGGATCTGGAAACACCATATATTTT
CASSVELRGSGNTIYF
>TRBJ1-1|TRBD1|TRBV29-1|-
TGCAGCGTTGGGGGACAGGGTAATACTGAAGCTTTCTTT
CSVGGQGNTEAFF
>TRBJ1-2|TRBD1|TRBV19|few
TGTGCCAGTAGTACTCCAGAGGGACAGTCATTGCGCTATGGCTACACCTTC
CASSTPEGQSLRYGYTF
>TRBJ2-3|TRBD2|TRBV18|-
TGTGCCAGCTCACCAATCGCTAGCGGGGGCCCCGGGGATACGCAGTATTTT
CASSPIASGGPGDTQYF
>TRBJ1-2|-|TRBV19|-
TGTGCCAGTAGTATCCGACAGCCGAACTATGGCTACACCTTC
CASSIRQPNYGYTF
>TRBJ1-5|TRBD1|TRBV29-1|-
TGCAGCGTGGGGGACAGGGGGATGGGTCAGCCCCAGCATTTT
CSVGDRGMGQPQHF
>TRBJ1-4|-|TRBV18|-
TGTGCCAGCTCAATGGAAGGGGCAACTAATGAAAAACTGTTTTTT
CASSMEGATNEKLFF
>TRBJ1-3|TRBD1|TRBV19|-
TGTGCCAGTAGTACCCAAACAGGGGACTCACGAAACACCATATATTTT
CASSTQTGDSRNTIYF
>TRBJ1-4|-|TRBV5-5|once
TGTGCCAGCAGCTTGGTTCGCACTGCAACTAATGAAAAACTGTTTTTT
CASSLVRTATNEKLFF
>TRBJ1-5|TRBD1|TRBV6-5|-
TGTGCCAGCAAGCTGACAGGGGGCAATCAGCCCCAGCATTTT
CASKLTGGNQPQHF
>TRBJ2-1|TRBD2|TRBV4-3|-
TGCGCCAGCAGCCAAGATTCAGCGGGGGGCTACAATGAGCAGTTCTTC
CASSQDSAGGYNEQFF
>TRBJ2-7|-|TRBV7-9|-
TGTGCCAGCAGCGGGGACGGAGGGCCCAGCTCCTACGAGCAGTACTTC
CASSGDGGPSSYEQYF
>TRBJ1-2|-|TRBV5-1|-
TGCGCCAGCAGCCCCCTGGAGGTTTCGGGTGGCTACACCTTC
CASSPLEVSGGYTF
>TRBJ1-5|TRBD1|TRBV2|once
TGTGCCAGCAGTGACGGACAGGGCGGCAATCAGCCCCAGCATTTT
CASSDGQGGNQPQHF
>TRBJ1-1|-|TRBV29-1|-
TGCAGCGTAGAATTGGGGGGTCGGGCTGAAGCTTTCTTT
CSVELGGRAEAFF
>TRBJ1-4|-|TRBV7-9|-
TGTGCCAGCAGCTCTGCGGGGGCGGGTGAAAAACTGTTTTTT
CASSSAGAGEKLFF
>TRBJ1-1|-|TRBV19|-
TGTGCCAGTAGTATTATCGGGATCGGGGCTGAAGCTTTCTTT
CASSIIGIGAEAFF
>TRBJ2-3|-|TRBV2|-
TGTGCCAGCAGTGAACAGGGCCTCGGCACAGATACGCAGTATTTT
CASSEQGLGTDTQYF
>TRBJ1-2|-|TRBV4-1|-
TGCGCCAGCAGCCAAGATCGAGGGGGTCCTGGCTACACCTTC
CASSQDRGGPGYTF
>TRBJ1-2|TRBD1|TRBV30|-
TGTGCCTGGAGTGTACCGGGGACAGGGCTCTATGGCTACACCTTC
CAWSVPGTGLYGYTF
>TRBJ2-7|TRBD2|TRBV23-1|-
TGCGCCAGCAGTCAATGGACTAGCGGACTTCCCTACGAGCAGTACTTC
CASSQWTSGLPYEQYF
>TRBJ1-6|TRBD1|TRBV6-1|-
TGTGCCAGCAGTGGAGAAAGGGGACAGGTACGGTCACCCCTCCACTTT
CASSGERGQVRSPLHF
>TRBJ2-7|TRBD1|TRBV5-1|-
TGCGCCAGCAGCAGTGGGGACAGCGAGCAGTACTTC
CASSSGDSEQYF
>TRBJ1-4|TRBD1|TRBV5-6|once
TGTGCCAGCAGCTTGCGACAGGGGGCAAGTAATGAAAAACTGTTTTTT
CASSLRQGASNEKLFF
>TRBJ2-5|TRBD1|TRBV19|-
TGTGCCAGTAGAGGACAGGGGATGACGGAGACCCAGTACTTC
CASRGQGMTETQYF
>TRBJ1-1|TRBD1|TRBV5-6|-
TGTGCCAGCAGCTATGGGGTACAGGGGGCAGGTGAAGCTTTCTTT
CASSYGVQGAGEAFF
>TRBJ2-3|TRBD1|TRBV19|once
TGTGCCAGTAGTCTGCCCCGGGACAGGGGCTCCACAGATACGCAGTATTTT
CASSLPRDRGSTDTQYF
>TRBJ1-5|TRBD1|TRBV7-9|-
TGTGCCAGCAGCTTAGCGACAGGGGATCAGCCCCAGCATTTT
CASSLATGDQPQHF
>TRBJ1-2|TRBD1|TRBV7-8|-
TGTGCCAGCAGCCTCCCAGGACAGGGGAGTGGCTACACCTTC
CASSLPGQGSGYTF
>TRBJ1-2|-|TRBV18|-
TGTGCCAGCTCACCATACAACAGGCAAGAGAGCGGCTACACCTTC
CASSPYNRQESGYTF
>TRBJ2-5|TRBD1|TRBV2|-
TGTGCCAGCCGTAGGGGACAGGTTGATAATCAAGAGACCCAGTACTTC
CASRRGQVDNQETQYF
>TRBJ1-1|-|TRBV27|-
TGTGCCAGCAGTATACGGGGGGGTGAAGCTTTCTTT
CASSIRGGEAFF
>TRBJ1-3|-|TRBV7-2|-
TGTGCCAGCAGCTTAGGGGTTACAGGGAGCGGACACACCATATATTTT
CASSLGVTGSGHTIYF
>TRBJ1-1|-|TRBV29-1|once
TGCAGCGCTCTTAACCCACTTGGAGGGACTGAAGCTTTCTTT
CSALNPLGGTEAFF
>TRBJ1-2|-|TRBV19|-
TGTGCCAGTGCAGCAGGGCAACCTGCTAGCTATGGCTACACCTTC
CASAAGQPASYGYTF
>TRBJ2-7|-|TRBV11-3|once
TGTGCCAGCAGCCCCGGCGAGTCGCGGGAGCAGTACTTC
CASSPGESREQYF
>TRBJ1-2|-|TRBV5-1|-
TGCGCCAGCAGCTTGGGCAGTGGAGTCTATGGCTACACCTTC
CASSLGSGVYGYTF
>TRBJ1-2|TRBD1|TRBV2|-
TGTGCCAGCAGTGTTGACAGGGCCGGGCTTGGCTACACCTTC
CASSVDRAGLGYTF
>TRBJ1-1|-|TRBV24-1|few
TGTGCCACCAGGGACAGATCGAACACTGAAGCTTTCTTT
CATRDRSNTEAFF
>TRBJ1-2|TRBD1|TRBV19|-
TGTGCCAGTAGTTGGGACAGGGGATATTATGGCTACACCTTC
CASSWDRGYYGYTF
>TRBJ1-1|-|TRBV13|-
TGTGCCAGCAGCCACCCGGGGGAAGTGGGCACTGAAGCTTTCTTT
CASSHPGEVGTEAFF
>TRBJ2-7|-|TRBV4-2|-
TGTGCCAGCAGCCATAGCTCCTACGAGCAGTACTTC
CASSHSSYEQYF
>TRBJ1-5|-|TRBV4-3|-
TGCGCCAGCAGCCAAGTCACGGGGGAGCCCCAGCATTTT
CASSQVTGEPQHF
>TRBJ2-7|TRBD2|TRBV2|once
TGTGCCAGCAGTGGGGGGGGCTCCTACGAGCAGTACTTC
CASSGGGSYEQYF